This is a list of T cell receptor beta chains from one sample in a study of beta chain features in type 1 diabetes. Clones were sequenced by immunoSEQ multiplex PCR, and TCRdb holds only the in-frame ones, with some missing. This table holds hundreds of thousands of clones, approximately 15% found once. Sequencing was performed on central memory CD4+ T cells from blood. These receptors came from a man aged 30 to 45 in good health. CDR3s include the opening cysteine and the closing phenylalanine or tryptophan. A D gene is named only where the DNA matches it firmly. Size is omitted from some rows. Given values are once, few, many or a class for expanded clones.

CDR3 length,J gene,clone size,D gene,V gene,CDR3 protein,CDR3 DNA
15,TRBJ2-7,.,TRBD1,TRBV4-2,CASSPDRGSSYEQYF,TGTGCCAGCAGCCCGGACAGGGGGAGCTCCTACGAGCAGTACTTC
12,TRBJ2-3,.,.,TRBV7-8,CASSLVTGKQYF,TGTGCCAGCAGCTTAGTCACGGGGAAGCAGTATTTT
14,TRBJ2-2,.,.,TRBV6-1,CASSVAGPGGELFF,TGTGCCAGCAGTGTAGCAGGGCCGGGCGGGGAGCTGTTTTTT
8,TRBJ2-5,.,.,TRBV3-2,CAGWTQYF,TGTGCGGGATGGACCCAGTACTTC
14,TRBJ2-5,.,.,TRBV7-2,CASSLGDISETQYF,TGTGCCAGCAGCCTAGGGGACATTTCTGAGACCCAGTACTTC
14,TRBJ1-1,.,.,TRBV27,CASSSLSTGAEAFF,TGTGCCAGCAGTTCCCTTTCTACAGGAGCGGAAGCTTTCTTT
14,TRBJ2-1,.,TRBD2,TRBV5-6,CASSQGLAYNEQFF,TGTGCCAGCAGCCAGGGACTAGCTTACAATGAGCAGTTCTTC
16,TRBJ2-3,few,TRBD1,TRBV5-1,CASSSLRQGGTDTQYF,TGCGCCAGCAGCTCGTTAAGACAGGGAGGCACAGATACGCAGTATTTT
15,TRBJ2-5,few,.,TRBV9,CASSQGLSYQETQYF,TGTGCCAGCAGCCAAGGGTTGTCCTACCAAGAGACCCAGTACTTC
15,TRBJ2-3,.,TRBD2,TRBV7-9,CASSWGGSAADTQYF,TGTGCCAGCAGCTGGGGGGGTAGCGCAGCAGATACGCAGTATTTT
15,TRBJ1-6,few,.,TRBV7-6,CASSWGRSYNSPLHF,TGTGCCAGCAGCTGGGGTCGCTCCTATAATTCACCCCTCCACTTT
14,TRBJ1-1,.,TRBD1,TRBV19,CASSLGQGRTEAFF,TGTGCCAGTAGTCTGGGACAGGGTAGGACTGAAGCTTTCTTT
15,TRBJ1-1,.,TRBD1,TRBV5-1,CASSGRGRIDAEAFF,TGCGCCAGCAGCGGCAGGGGGCGGATTGACGCTGAAGCTTTCTTT
13,TRBJ2-2,few,.,TRBV6-6,CASRLGGTGELFF,TGTGCCAGCAGGCTGGGGGGCACCGGGGAGCTGTTTTTT
12,TRBJ1-2,.,.,TRBV4-3,CASSQEGFGYTF,TGCGCCAGCAGCCAGGAGGGATTTGGCTACACCTTC
11,TRBJ2-1,.,.,TRBV6-6,CASSLDNEQFF,TGTGCCAGCAGTTTAGACAATGAGCAGTTCTTC
15,TRBJ2-1,few,.,TRBV9,CASSVGSSSYNEQFF,TGTGCCAGCAGCGTAGGCAGTAGCTCCTACAATGAGCAGTTCTTC
14,TRBJ2-5,.,TRBD2,TRBV7-3,CASSLSGGMETQYF,TGTGCCAGCAGCTTATCCGGGGGGATGGAGACCCAGTACTTC
16,TRBJ2-3,.,.,TRBV18,CASSPPMAASTDTQYF,TGTGCCAGCTCACCTCCAATGGCGGCCAGCACAGATACGCAGTATTTT
13,TRBJ1-5,.,.,TRBV7-7,CASSANRVQPQHF,TGTGCCAGCAGCGCTAACAGGGTTCAGCCCCAGCATTTT
14,TRBJ2-3,.,.,TRBV11-3,CASSPGRATDTQYF,TGTGCCAGCAGCCCCGGCAGGGCCACGGATACGCAGTATTTT
15,TRBJ1-2,.,TRBD1,TRBV6-6,CASKLDTGVNYGYTF,TGTGCCAGCAAACTGGATACAGGGGTTAACTATGGCTACACCTTC
11,TRBJ2-2,.,.,TRBV20-1,CSATEGGELFF,TGCAGTGCTACTGAGGGCGGGGAGCTGTTTTTT
19,TRBJ2-4,few,.,TRBV4-3,CASSQDRTGLYLAKNIQYF,TGCGCCAGCAGCCAAGATCGCACAGGGCTATACCTAGCCAAAAACATTCAGTACTTC
16,TRBJ1-1,.,TRBD1,TRBV6-6,CASSYHRGQQGTEAFF,TGTGCCAGCAGTTACCACAGGGGGCAACAGGGGACTGAAGCTTTCTTT
15,TRBJ2-2,few,.,TRBV2,CASSDKASGNGELFF,TGTGCCAGCAGTGATAAGGCCTCGGGGAACGGGGAGCTGTTTTTT
14,TRBJ1-3,few,TRBD1,TRBV6-6,CAISEQGAGNTIYF,TGTGCCATCAGTGAGCAGGGGGCTGGAAACACCATATATTTT